The rows below give T cell receptor beta chains drawn from one sample of a study of cytomegalovirus exposure and HLA in healthy donors. Clones were read by immunoSEQ multiplex PCR, and TCRdb kept only the in-frame ones, dropping some. Of about 130,000 clones listed, roughly four fifths are singletons. Sequencing was performed on PBMCs. These receptor sequences come from a woman between 35 and 50 years old in good health and CMV-seropositive. The CDR3 runs from the conserved cysteine through the conserved F or W. A D gene is named only where the DNA matches it firmly. Part of the rows lack a size; the others show once, few, many or a class for expanded clones.

>TRBV9|once|TRBJ1-5|TRBD1
TGTGCCAGCAGCGTAAACACAGGGGTTAGCAATCAGCCCCAGCATTTT
CASSVNTGVSNQPQHF
>TRBV6-6|-|TRBJ2-4|-
TGTGCCAGCAGTTTTCCTCAGGTTCCGCGCATTCAGTACTTC
CASSFPQVPRIQYF
>TRBV5-1|-|TRBJ2-4|TRBD1
TGCGCCAGCAGCCAAGGAGACAGGGGGCGAACCAAAAACATTCAGTACTTC
CASSQGDRGRTKNIQYF
>TRBV15|-|TRBJ1-1|TRBD1
TGTGCCACCATTGCGGGGACAGGGCTGAACACTGAAGCTTTCTTT
CATIAGTGLNTEAFF
>TRBV7-3|-|TRBJ2-7|-
TGTGCCAGCAGCTTTGGGCAGTCCTACGAGCAGTACTTC
CASSFGQSYEQYF
>TRBV6-6|-|TRBJ2-7|-
TGTGCCAGCAGCCGGACTGACTTTGAGCAGTACTTC
CASSRTDFEQYF
>TRBV30|-|TRBJ1-2|TRBD1
TGTGCCTGGAGTGTACCCGGGACAGCTGCTAACTATGGCTACACCTTC
CAWSVPGTAANYGYTF
>TRBV5-1|-|TRBJ2-5|-
TGCGCCAGCAGCTTAGGTGGACACTCGGGCGCGGAGACCCAGTACTTC
CASSLGGHSGAETQYF
>TRBV6-6|-|TRBJ2-5|TRBD2
TGTGCCAGCAGCCTAACTAGCGGGGGGAGAGAGACCCAGTACTTC
CASSLTSGGRETQYF
>TRBV4-1|-|TRBJ1-1|-
TGCGCCAGCAGCCAAAGGGTGGACAGCCAAGCTTTCTTT
CASSQRVDSQAFF
>TRBV27|-|TRBJ1-4|TRBD1
TGTGCCAGCAGTTTAGCCCCGGACAGGGAGGGTGAAAAACTGTTTTTT
CASSLAPDREGEKLFF
>TRBV28|once|TRBJ2-5|-
TGTGCCAGCGGGCGGGGGCTTAGGGAAGAGACCCAGTACTTC
CASGRGLREETQYF
>TRBV5-1|-|TRBJ2-2|TRBD2
TGCGCCACCAAAGATAGCGGGAGGAAAACCGGGGAGCTGTTTTTT
CATKDSGRKTGELFF
>TRBV7-9|-|TRBJ1-5|-
TGTGCCAGCAGCTTCCCCGATCAGCCCCAGCATTTT
CASSFPDQPQHF
>TRBV10-1|-|TRBJ2-7|TRBD1
TGCGCCAGCAGTGATAGGGGCGAGACAGGGGCTTACGAGCAGTACTTC
CASSDRGETGAYEQYF
>TRBV5-1|-|TRBJ2-7|TRBD2
TGCGCCAGCAGCACAGGGACTAGCGGGGCGAAGGAGCAGTACTTC
CASSTGTSGAKEQYF
>TRBV4-3|once|TRBJ2-1|TRBD1
TGCGCCAGCAGCCAAGAAGGGACAGACTACAATGAGCAGTTCTTC
CASSQEGTDYNEQFF
>TRBV10-3|once|TRBJ2-1|TRBD1
TGTGCCATCAGGCCGGGACAGGGTAGGGATGAGCAGTTCTTC
CAIRPGQGRDEQFF
>TRBV27|few|TRBJ1-1|-
TGTGCCAGCAGTTTAGTGGCAGGGGCAGACGCTTTCTTT
CASSLVAGADAFF
>TRBV19|-|TRBJ1-1|-
TGTGCCAGTAGTTCTGTGGATGAGAGGGGGACTGAAGCTTTCTTT
CASSSVDERGTEAFF
>TRBV2|-|TRBJ1-5|-
TGTGCCAGCAGTTCGACAGGCTCCAATCAGCCCCAGCATTTT
CASSSTGSNQPQHF
>TRBV5-6|-|TRBJ2-2|TRBD2
TGTGCCAGCAGTCGCGGGGGGACCGGGGAGCTGTTTTTT
CASSRGGTGELFF
>TRBV9|-|TRBJ2-1|-
TGTGCCAGCAGCCCTACAGGGCTCCTGGGATACAATGAGCAGTTCTTC
CASSPTGLLGYNEQFF
>TRBV7-9|few|TRBJ1-4|-
TGTGCCAGCAGCCCCGGGGCGGGGACTCTTAGGGAAAAACTGTTTTTT
CASSPGAGTLREKLFF
>TRBV10-3|-|TRBJ2-3|TRBD2
TGTGCCATCGGACTAGCGGGGTCCGATACGCAGTATTTT
CAIGLAGSDTQYF
>TRBV9|medium-sized|TRBJ2-1|-
TGTGCCAGCAGCCCCTCGCCCAGACTTAGCCCCAATGAGCAGTTCTTC
CASSPSPRLSPNEQFF
>TRBV5-1|-|TRBJ1-1|TRBD1
TGCGCCAGCAGCTTGGAGACAGGGGGGGGCACTGAAGCTTTCTTT
CASSLETGGGTEAFF
>TRBV19|-|TRBJ1-1|TRBD1
TGTGCCAGCGCAGACACACCTCAGGGGGTCACTGAAGCTTTCTTT
CASADTPQGVTEAFF
>TRBV4-1|-|TRBJ2-2|-
TGCGCCAGCAGCCAAGCGAATATGGGGGCAGGCGGGGAGCTGTTTTTT
CASSQANMGAGGELFF